This T cell receptor (beta chain) originates from a study of CD8+ T cells in alopecia areata. Study-wide points: It was lesional scalp, especially alopecia totalis/universalis, that showed higher clonality than normal scalp.

Sequencing templates came from extracted RNA that was reverse transcribed into cDNA. Using immunoSEQ multiplex PCR, the repertoire was profiled, and TCRdb retains in-frame clones only, with some absent. The profile shows fewer than 200,000 clones, around three fifths of them singletons. Samples from alopecia areata patients were lesional scalp punch biopsies and peripheral blood. Of note for this clone: Its antigen is still unknown.

The sequence was obtained from a human donor with alopecia areata. The sequencing here drew on CD4+ T cells sorted from blood, taken at week 0.

The CDR3 loop is CASSPSTGEVSPLHF. In DNA, the CDR3 is TGCGCCAGCAGCCCATCGACAGGGGAGGTCTCACCCCTCCACTTT. J is TRBJ1-6 and V is TRBV5-1; 8 bases line up with TRBD1. CDR1 is SGHRS, CDR2 YFSETQ, per germline. The V gene end was trimmed by 4 bases and the J gene end by 10 bases; junction bases not matched to a gene: 10. The CDR3 extends over 15 amino acids.